The 5 T cell receptor beta chains listed next were all sequenced from one sample in a study of shared clonotypes between healthy human individuals (dated by TCRdb to about 2020). For the CD8 naive samples, CD45RO-negative cells were positively selected for CCR7, yielding a CD45RA+CCR7+ population from which TemRA cells were excluded. The method was the immunoSEQ multiplex PCR assay. In TCRdb, the immuneACCESS table is reduced to in-frame sequences with V and J assigned. These tables do not hold every clone; where another copy was compared, an unresolved V gene accounts for under half, and the others remain unexplained. For this sample the table gives 600,000 or so clones, of which roughly 95% were detected only once. Jointly, the top ten make up over 0.09% of the sample. The sample comprised naive CD8+ T cells sorted from blood. What this sample's cell subset or site label stands for: CD45RA+CCR7+. The receptors were sampled from a woman in her twenties or thirties in good health.

The chain links TRBV4-1 to TRBJ1-5, with 7 bases that match TRBD1. V lost 4 bases, J lost 8 bases, and 11 bases stayed unmatched. Germline V gene sequence: CDR1 MGHRA, CDR2 YSYEKL. The CDR3 extends over 15 amino acids. The CDR3 protein is CASSLTRGGREPQHF. The CDR3, as DNA: TGCGCCAGCAGCCTAACCAGGGGGGGAAGGGAGCCCCAGCATTTT.

Concerning this clone: Distinct nucleotide sequences in the sample also encode this CDR3. J is TRBJ2-1 and V is TRBV28; no reliable D call. The CDR3 runs 11 residues. The V end was cut by 6 bases, the J end by 6 bases, with 6 bases between. Germline V CDR1 and CDR2: MDHEN, SYDVKM. The CDR3 nucleotides read TGTGCCAGCAGCTTCCTCAATGAGCAGTTCTTC. This gives the protein CASSFLNEQFF.

The chain is built from TRBV7-9 and TRBJ2-1, with D unresolved. V lost 2 bases, J lost 8 bases, and 7 bases lay in between. CDR1 is SEHNR, CDR2 FQNEAQ, per germline (reference sequence). The CDR3 spans 12 residues. As DNA, the CDR3 is TGTGCCAGCAGCTTATTTGGCGATGAGCAGTTCTTC. Residues: CASSLFGDEQFF.

The genes are TRBV27 and TRBJ1-1; D call uncertain. Germline CDR1 MNHEY, CDR2 SMNVEV (reference sequence). The ends were cut back, 10 bases at V and 4 bases at J, with 19 bases in the middle. The CDR3 length is 14 residues. The CDR3 sequence is CATGPRVSGTEAFF. The CDR3 DNA follows: TGTGCCACCGGCCCAAGGGTTAGTGGCACTGAAGCTTTCTTT.

The genes are TRBV28 and TRBJ2-5; TRBD2 matches at 9 bases. The germline V gene encodes CDR1 MDHEN and CDR2 SYDVKM. The CDR3 totals 16 residues. Unmatched junction bases numbered 9, after V lost 3 bases and J lost 4 bases. CDR3: CASSFRVSGSSETQYF. The CDR3, as DNA: TGTGCCAGCAGTTTTCGGGTTAGCGGGAGTTCAGAGACCCAGTACTTC.